Shown below are 20 T cell receptor beta chains from a single sample sequenced in a study of CD8+ T cells in alopecia areata. The sequencing template was cDNA reverse transcribed from extracted RNA. Sequencing was performed with immunoSEQ multiplex PCR; in TCRdb, only in-frame clones are kept and a portion is missing. The profile covers 3,900 or so clones, none occurring a single time. A panel of CD4, CD8alpha, NKG2D, NKG2ACE and other markers served to sort pooled cutaneous lymph node cells. The source material was CD8+ T cells sorted from a lymph node. The receptors here all came from a C3H/HeJ mouse with alopecia areata. The mouse strain carries the MHC haplotype H2-k.

This clone was seen ten or more times. The germline and genes are mouse ones. The read terminates 4 residues before the CDR3 end, so the remaining end is supplied by the germline J gene. This chain connects TRBV31 to TRBJ2-3, with 7 positions matching TRBD2. The V segment lost 3 bases and the J segment 3 bases; nucleotides outside the gene matches: 9. CDR3 length: 15 residues. Germline values: CDR1 GKSSPN, CDR2 SITVG. CDR3 DNA, as far as it was read: TGTGCCTGGAGCCACGGGGGGGGTAGGGCAGAA. It yields the protein CAWSHGGGRAE. The whole CDR3 is CAWSHGGGRAETLYF. Using reference TRBV31 and TRBJ2-3 for the parts outside the CDR3, the full variable domain is AQTIHQWPVAEIKAVGSPLSLGCTIKGKSSPNLYWYWQATGGTLQQLFYSITVGQVESVVQLNLSASRPKDDQFILSTEKLLLSHSGFYLCAWSHGGGRAETLYFGSGTRLTVL.

This clone was detected ten times or more. Gene names are the mouse ones. The CDR3 is cut off 4 residues early in the read; its end comes from the germline J gene. Other DNA variants within this sample encode the same CDR3. The chain employs TRBV19 and TRBJ2-3, with 9 bases aligning to TRBD1. The CDR3 runs 14 residues. CDR1 is FNHDT and CDR2 is SITEND in the germline V gene (reference sequence). V shed 2 bases and J 3 bases; nucleotides not matched to a gene: 1. The covered CDR3 bases are TGTGCCAGCAGTATGACAGGGGGAGCAGAA. Translating it yields CASSMTGGAE. The complete CDR3 protein is CASSMTGGAETLYF.

Ten or more counts support this clone. Gene names refer to mouse genes. The CDR3 end falls 4 residues outside the read, so it is completed with the germline J gene. The rearrangement uses TRBV19 and TRBJ2-3; unclear D gene. This CDR3 comprises 12 residues. Germline CDR1 reads FNHDT; CDR2 reads SITEND (reference sequence). The V end was cut by 3 bases, the J end by 0 bases, with 2 bases between. CDR3 residues: CASSSSAETLYF. The DNA read from the CDR3 is TGTGCCAGCAGTAGTAGTGCAGAA. Variable domain in full (rest from reference TRBV19 and TRBJ2-3): GGIITQTPKFLIGQEGQKLTLKCQQNFNHDTMYWYRQDSGKGLRLIYYSITENDLQKGDLSEGYDASREKKSSFSLTVTSAQKNEMAVFLCASSSSAETLYFGSGTRLTVL.

By sample fraction, this clone is large. The listed genes are named as in mouse. The read finishes 4 residues shy of the CDR3 end, and the germline J gene is used to complete it. V usage is TRBV13-3 and J usage is TRBJ2-4; the D gene is possibly TRBD1 (5 bases). Trimming removed 4 bases from V and 3 bases from J, with 6 bases in between. The CDR3 covers 12 residues. Germline V gene data show CDR1 as NNHDY and CDR2 as SYVADS. The CDR3 sequence: CASSNRQNTLYF. CDR3 bases read: TGTGCCAGCAGTAACAGGCAAAAC.

This clone was observed many times. Mouse gene names and germline throughout. The read gets to within 4 residues of the CDR3 end, and the germline J gene fills in the rest. The chain couples TRBV13-3 to TRBJ2-2; 10 bases fit TRBD1. CDR3 size: 16 residues. J was trimmed by 4 bases and V by 5 bases; bases with no gene match: 8. Germline V gene sequence: CDR1 NNHDY, CDR2 SYVADS. CDR3 region: CASRADRGQGTGQLYF. The sequenced part of the CDR3 DNA is TGTGCCAGCAGGGCCGACAGGGGGCAGGGCACCGGG.

This clone has at least ten counts. Genes and germline come from the mouse. The read ends 4 residues before the CDR3 terminus; that terminus is restored from the germline J gene. The rearrangement joins TRBV1 to TRBJ1-1; 7 positions match TRBD1. This CDR3 spans 15 amino acids. Germline V gene data show CDR1 as NSQYPW and CDR2 as LRSPGD (reference sequence). V trimming: 1 base; J trimming: 0 bases; junction bases outside the gene matches: 2. The CDR3 DNA, read in part, is TGCACCTGCAGTGCAGTTGGGACAGCAAACACA. This sequence encodes CTCSAVGTANT. The whole CDR3 reads CTCSAVGTANTEVFF.

By share of the sample, this clone is medium-sized (0.01 to 0.1%). Mouse names are used for the genes. Sequencing ends 4 residues short of the CDR3 end; the germline J gene provides the rest. This chain links TRBV13-3 with TRBJ2-4; D perhaps matches TRBD1 (6 bases). CDR1 is NNHDY, CDR2 SYVADS, per germline. The CDR3 loop spans 14 amino acids. This chain's CDR3 is CASSGRGGENTLYF. Incomplete CDR3 DNA: TGTGCCAGCAGTGGCAGGGGAGGAGAAAAC.

In this sample, this clone turned up many times. Genes here carry mouse names. With the read ending 4 residues before the CDR3 end, the germline J gene is used to fill in that end. V is TRBV1 and J is TRBJ2-7; the match to TRBD1 covers 7 bases. The CDR3 is 16 residues long. V was clipped by 0 bases and J by 0 bases; unmatched bases: 5. Germline CDR1 reads NSQYPW; CDR2 reads LRSPGD (reference sequence). The CDR3 sequence: CTCSADPGQSSYEQYF. The sequenced CDR3 bases are TGCACCTGCAGTGCAGATCCGGGACAGAGCTCCTAT.

The table lists this clone with many counts. The gene names here belong to mouse. The read ends 4 residues shy of where the CDR3 ends; the end is completed using the germline J gene. The chain has TRBV19 and TRBJ1-2; possibly TRBD1 for D (5 bases). The CDR3 covers 13 residues. The germline V gene encodes CDR1 FNHDT and CDR2 SITEND (reference sequence). The CDR3 DNA, read in part, is TGTGCCAGCAGACCTCAGGGAAGGTCC. Protein product: CASRPQGRS. The whole CDR3 sequence reads CASRPQGRSDYTF.

This clone has at least ten counts. Gene names are the mouse ones. The CDR3 end lies 4 residues beyond the end of the read and is filled in from the germline J gene. This chain links TRBV31 with TRBJ2-1; 7 bases fit TRBD2. The ends lost 0 bases at V and 3 bases at J; junction bases unmatched: 2. The CDR3 spans 14 residues. Germline CDR1 reads GKSSPN; CDR2 reads SITVG. The covered CDR3 bases are TGTGCCTGGAGTCTAGACTGGGTCTATGCT. Amino acids: CAWSLDWVYA. The CDR3 in its entirety is CAWSLDWVYAEQFF.

This clone was observed at least ten times. The genes are named according to mouse. The read terminates 4 residues ahead of where the CDR3 ends, so the germline J gene completes it. The gene calls are TRBV13-3 and TRBJ2-4; D perhaps matches TRBD1 (5 bases). The CDR3 length is 14 residues. Trimming removed 3 bases at V and 1 base at J, with 9 bases between. Germline assignment: CDR1 NNHDY and CDR2 SYVADS. The CDR3 here is CASSGTPRQNTLYF. CDR3 bases read: TGTGCCAGCAGTGGGACACCCCGTCAAAAC.

This clone is hyperexpanded by share. Gene labels here are mouse ones. The sequenced fragment ends 4 residues before the CDR3 boundary, so the rest is inferred from the germline J gene. J is TRBJ1-1 and V is TRBV13-3; maybe TRBD1 (6 bases). The CDR3 has 12 residues. Trimming left V 6 bases short and J 4 bases short, with 10 bases between. Germline values: CDR1 NNHDY, CDR2 SYVADS. CDR3 bases read: TGTGCCAGCAAGGGCAGGGGCACA. As protein: CASKGRGT. The CDR3 as a whole reads CASKGRGTEVFF.

There are many counts of this clone. Gene names refer to mouse genes. Read data end 4 residues before the CDR3 end; the end is taken from the germline J gene. The chain employs TRBV13-3 and TRBJ1-1; the D gene is possibly TRBD1 (6 bases). CDR1 NNHDY and CDR2 SYVADS come from the germline V gene. CDR3 size: 13 residues. V gave up 2 bases and J gave up 2 bases, with 7 bases separating them. The CDR3 sequence is CASSEGHNTEVFF. Incomplete CDR3 DNA: TGTGCCAGCAGTGAGGGACATAACACA.

This clone was counted at least ten times. The gene symbols are mouse symbols. The sequence runs out 4 residues before the end of the CDR3; the remainder is reconstructed from the germline J gene. The chain has TRBV31 and TRBJ2-1; D possibly corresponds to TRBD1 (5 bases). Germline V lookup: CDR1 GKSSPN, CDR2 SITVG. The germline V and J ends were trimmed by 0 bases and 1 base, with 10 bases remaining between them. The CDR3 spans 15 residues. CDR3 bases read: TGTGCCTGGAGTCTAGGAGGGGAGAACTATGCT. Translation gives CAWSLGGENYA. The whole CDR3 protein is CAWSLGGENYAEQFF.

As concerns this clone: The gene symbols are mouse symbols. The read ends 4 residues shy of where the CDR3 ends; the end is completed using the germline J gene. The chain is built from TRBV13-3 and TRBJ2-7, with unresolved D. Between the trimmed V and J ends, which lost 2 bases and 0 bases, there was a span of 6 bases. Germline V gives CDR1 NNHDY, CDR2 SYVADS. This CDR3 spans 13 amino acids. The sequenced part of the CDR3 DNA is TGTGCCAGCAGTGACAGGAGCTCCTAT. This sequence encodes CASSDRSSY. In full, the CDR3 is CASSDRSSYEQYF.

The table lists this clone with a few counts. Gene names and germline refer to mouse. The CDR3 is cut off 4 residues early in the read; its end comes from the germline J gene. This chain joins TRBV13-2 and TRBJ2-4, with D tentatively TRBD2 (5 bases). Germline CDR1 and CDR2: NNHNN and SYGAGS (reference sequence). Between the trimmed V and J ends, which lost 0 bases and 0 bases, there was a span of 11 bases. This CDR3 is 16 amino acids long. The CDR3 sequence: CASGDASWESQNTLYF. The covered CDR3 bases are TGTGCCAGCGGTGATGCTTCCTGGGAGAGTCAAAAC.

This clone was picked up many times. The genes and germline here are from mouse. The read ends 4 residues before the CDR3 terminus; that terminus is restored from the germline J gene. V is TRBV19 and J is TRBJ1-1; 10 bases line up with TRBD1. The CDR3 is 13 amino acids. CDR1 is FNHDT and CDR2 is SITEND in the germline V gene (reference sequence). CDR3 in amino acids: CASSPTGGPEVFF. CDR3 DNA (partial): TGTGCCAGCAGTCCGACAGGGGGCCCA.

Many counts were recorded for this clone. Each gene name is a mouse one. The missing CDR3 end, 4 residues past where the read stops, is filled in from the germline J gene. The J gene is TRBJ2-3, the V gene TRBV2, with 8 bases that match TRBD2. This CDR3 is built from 17 residues. Germline lookup yields CDR1 LGHNA and CDR2 YSYQKL. After removal of 0 bases from V and 0 bases from J, the junction contained 5 bases not matched to a gene. The part of the CDR3 DNA that was read is TGTGCCAGCAGCCAAGAGTACTGGGGGTCTAGTGCAGAA. It specifies CASSQEYWGSSAE. The complete CDR3 sequence is CASSQEYWGSSAETLYF.

Notes on this clone: Gene and germline names: mouse. The DNA ends 4 residues before the CDR3 does, and the rest of the CDR3 is filled in from the germline J gene. V gene TRBV5 combines with J gene TRBJ1-2, with D unresolved. In germline, CDR1 is LGHNA, CDR2 YNLKQL (reference sequence). The CDR3 is made up of 15 amino acids. The sequenced CDR3 bases are TGTGCCAGCAGCCAAGATTTGAGAAACTATGCC. Translating it yields CASSQDLRNYA. The whole CDR3 sequence reads CASSQDLRNYADYTF.

As concerns this clone: Here the gene names and germline are mouse. The CDR3 extends 4 residues past the end of the read, so its final part is completed from the germline J gene. The chain has TRBV5 and TRBJ2-1; 8 bases line up with TRBD2. Germline assignment: CDR1 LGHNA and CDR2 YNLKQL (reference sequence). J lost 2 bases, V lost 2 bases, and 5 bases had no gene match. This CDR3 has 16 residues. The CDR3 is CASSQPGGRYYAEQFF. Incomplete CDR3 DNA: TGTGCCAGCAGCCAACCTGGGGGGAGATACTATGCT.